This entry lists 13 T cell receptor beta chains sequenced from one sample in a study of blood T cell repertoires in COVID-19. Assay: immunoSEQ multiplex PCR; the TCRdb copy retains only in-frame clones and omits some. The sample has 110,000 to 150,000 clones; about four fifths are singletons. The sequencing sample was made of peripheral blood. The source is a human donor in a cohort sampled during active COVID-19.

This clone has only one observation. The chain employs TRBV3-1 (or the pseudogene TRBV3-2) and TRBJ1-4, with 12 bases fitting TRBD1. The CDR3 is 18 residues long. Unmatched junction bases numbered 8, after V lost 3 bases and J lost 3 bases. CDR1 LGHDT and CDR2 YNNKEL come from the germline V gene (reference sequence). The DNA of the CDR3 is TGTGCCAGCAGCCACCTTCCCGGGACAGGGGGCGCTAATGAAAAACTGTTTTTT. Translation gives CASSHLPGTGGANEKLFF.

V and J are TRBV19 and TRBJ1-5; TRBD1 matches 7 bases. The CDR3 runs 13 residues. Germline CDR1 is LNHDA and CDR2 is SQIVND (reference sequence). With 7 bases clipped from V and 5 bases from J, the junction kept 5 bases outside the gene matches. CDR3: CASTRQGDQPQHF. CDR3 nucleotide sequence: TGTGCCAGTACCAGACAGGGAGATCAGCCCCAGCATTTT.

DNA of the CDR3: TGCGCCAGCAGCTATACAGGTATCACAGATACGCAGTATTTT. Translating it yields CASSYTGITDTQYF. V usage is TRBV5-1 and J usage is TRBJ2-3, with a tentative D call TRBD1 (5 bases). CDR1 is SGHRS, CDR2 YFSETQ, per germline. There are 14 residues in the CDR3. With 3 bases removed from V and 2 bases from J, the gap between germline ends came to 10 bases. Looking up the rest from reference TRBV5-1 and TRBJ2-3 gives the full variable domain: KAGVTQTPRYLIKTRGQQVTLSCSPISGHRSVSWYQQTPGQGLQFLFEYFSETQRNKGNFPGRFSGRQFSNSRSEMNVSTLELGDSALYLCASSYTGITDTQYFGPGTRLTVL.

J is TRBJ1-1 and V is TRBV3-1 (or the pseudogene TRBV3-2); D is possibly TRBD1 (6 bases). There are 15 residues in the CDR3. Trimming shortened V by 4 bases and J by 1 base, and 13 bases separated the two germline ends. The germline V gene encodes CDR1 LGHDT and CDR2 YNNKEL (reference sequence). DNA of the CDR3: TGTGCCAGCAGCCCCAGGGGTTTGGGGAACACTGAAGCTTTCTTT. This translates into CASSPRGLGNTEAFF.

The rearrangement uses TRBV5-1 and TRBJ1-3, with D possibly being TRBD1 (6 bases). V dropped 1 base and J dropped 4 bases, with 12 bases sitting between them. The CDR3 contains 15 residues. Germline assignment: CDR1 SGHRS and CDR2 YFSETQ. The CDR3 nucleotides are TGCGCCAGCAGCTTGACGGGACAAGCGGGAAACACCATATATTTT. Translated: CASSLTGQAGNTIYF.

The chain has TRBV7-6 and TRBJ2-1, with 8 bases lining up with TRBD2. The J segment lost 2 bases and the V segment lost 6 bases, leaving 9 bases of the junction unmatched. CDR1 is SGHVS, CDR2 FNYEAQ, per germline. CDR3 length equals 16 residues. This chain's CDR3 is CASSSSGGRPYNEQFF. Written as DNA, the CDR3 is TGTGCCAGCAGTTCGTCGGGCGGGAGGCCCTACAATGAGCAGTTCTTC.

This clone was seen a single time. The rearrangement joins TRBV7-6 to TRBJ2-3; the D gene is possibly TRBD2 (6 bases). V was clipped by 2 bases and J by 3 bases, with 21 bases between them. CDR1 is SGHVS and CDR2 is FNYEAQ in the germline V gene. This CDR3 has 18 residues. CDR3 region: CASSLRLREAGRTDTQYF. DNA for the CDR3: TGTGCCAGCAGCTTAAGGTTGAGGGAGGCCGGTAGGACAGATACGCAGTATTTT.

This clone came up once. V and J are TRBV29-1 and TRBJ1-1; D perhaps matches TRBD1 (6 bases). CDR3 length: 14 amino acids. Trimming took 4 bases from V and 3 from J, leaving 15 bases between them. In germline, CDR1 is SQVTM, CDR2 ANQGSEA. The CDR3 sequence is CSVARDTRDTEAFF. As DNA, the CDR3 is TGCAGCGTTGCAAGGGACACGAGGGACACTGAAGCTTTCTTT.

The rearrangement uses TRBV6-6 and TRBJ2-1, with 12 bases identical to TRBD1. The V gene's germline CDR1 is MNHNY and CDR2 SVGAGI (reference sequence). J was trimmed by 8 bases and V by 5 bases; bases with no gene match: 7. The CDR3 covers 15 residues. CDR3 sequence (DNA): TGTGCCAGCAGTCGGGGGACAGGGGGCGCCTATGAGCAGTTCTTC. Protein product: CASSRGTGGAYEQFF.

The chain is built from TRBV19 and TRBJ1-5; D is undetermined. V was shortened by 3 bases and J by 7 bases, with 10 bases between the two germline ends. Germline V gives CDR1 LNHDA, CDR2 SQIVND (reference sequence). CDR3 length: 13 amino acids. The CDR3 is CASSIGAEQPQHF. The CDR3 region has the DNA TGTGCCAGTAGTATCGGAGCGGAGCAGCCCCAGCATTTT.

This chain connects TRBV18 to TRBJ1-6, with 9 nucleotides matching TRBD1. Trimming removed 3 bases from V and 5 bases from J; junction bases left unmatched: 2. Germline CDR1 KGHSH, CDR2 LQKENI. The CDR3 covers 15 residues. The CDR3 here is CASSPRTGDNSPLHF. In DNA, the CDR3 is TGTGCCAGCTCACCCCGGACAGGGGATAATTCACCCCTCCACTTT.

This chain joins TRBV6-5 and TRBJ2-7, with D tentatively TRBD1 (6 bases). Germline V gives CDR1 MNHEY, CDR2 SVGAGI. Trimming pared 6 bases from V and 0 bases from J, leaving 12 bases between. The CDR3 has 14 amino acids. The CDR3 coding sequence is TGTGCCAGCAGATACGAGGGGGTCTCCTACGAGCAGTACTTC. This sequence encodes CASRYEGVSYEQYF.

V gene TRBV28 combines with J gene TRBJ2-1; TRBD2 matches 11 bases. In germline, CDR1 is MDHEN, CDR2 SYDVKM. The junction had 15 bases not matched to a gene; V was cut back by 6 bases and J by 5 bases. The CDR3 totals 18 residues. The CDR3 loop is CASRMPPSLAGVDNEQFF. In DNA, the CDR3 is TGTGCCAGCAGGATGCCCCCTTCACTAGCGGGAGTAGACAATGAGCAGTTCTTC.